The source of this T cell receptor beta chain is a study of blood T cell repertoires in COVID-19. Some clones are missing from TCRdb's copy, which holds only in-frame ones; the method was immunoSEQ multiplex PCR. The sample yields 310,000 or so clones, 88% seen once. Germline-derived CDR1 and CDR2 are SEHNR and FQNEAQ (reference sequence). The CDR3 is made up of 14 amino acids. Trimming shortened V by 4 bases and J by 0 bases, and 7 bases separated the two germline ends. Sequenced sample: peripheral blood. This receptor was taken from a woman aged 45-59 years with active or convalescent COVID-19. This chain links TRBV7-9 with TRBJ1-3; a weak D match, TRBD1 (5 bases). CDR3 protein: CASSSQGSGNTIYF. CDR3 nucleotide sequence: TGTGCCAGCAGCTCTCAGGGCTCTGGAAACACCATATATTTT.